This T cell receptor beta chain was observed in a study of cytomegalovirus exposure and HLA in healthy donors. Whole-study findings and limits: The study flagged fewer than 200 TCR beta chains as cytomegalovirus-associated. Versus the approximately 700-donor mean, an Asian-associated ancestry cluster reportedly showed fewer N-insertions in a later analysis. Some public TCRs appeared in many individuals, while most sequences were rare. When the data were analyzed later, several of the most significant clusters appeared to be linked to common viral pathogens.

This clone was detected only a few times. Its antigen remains unidentified. Trimming took 3 bases from V and 2 from J; bases not matched to a gene: 3. This CDR3 is 16 amino acids long. Germline lookup yields CDR1 SGHNT and CDR2 YYREEE (reference sequence). The PCR contained 60 Vbeta and 13 Jbeta primers. Method: immunoSEQ multiplex PCR; TCRdb's copy keeps in-frame clones and lacks some. This sample has around 210,000 clones, with 60% to 80% found just once. The TCR originated in a woman in her twenties or thirties in good health and CMV-seronegative. The chain links TRBV5-4 to TRBJ2-1; the match to TRBD2 covers 12 bases. Sequenced: PBMCs. The CDR3 DNA follows: TGTGCCAGCAGCTCGCGGACTAGCGGGGCCTACAATGAGCAGTTCTTC. This translates into CASSSRTSGAYNEQFF.